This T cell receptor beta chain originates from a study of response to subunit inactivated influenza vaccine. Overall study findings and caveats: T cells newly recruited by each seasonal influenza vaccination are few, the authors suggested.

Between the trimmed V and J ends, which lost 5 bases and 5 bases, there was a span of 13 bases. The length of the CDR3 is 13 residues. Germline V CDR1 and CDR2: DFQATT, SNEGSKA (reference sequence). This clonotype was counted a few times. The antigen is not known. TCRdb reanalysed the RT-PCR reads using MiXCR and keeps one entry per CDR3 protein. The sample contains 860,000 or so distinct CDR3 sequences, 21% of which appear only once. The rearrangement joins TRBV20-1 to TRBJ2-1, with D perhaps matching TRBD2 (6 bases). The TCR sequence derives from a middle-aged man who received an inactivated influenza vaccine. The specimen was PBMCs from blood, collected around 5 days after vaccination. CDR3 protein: CSAAGRSHNEQFF. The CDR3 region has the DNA TGCAGTGCTGCGGGGAGAAGCCACAATGAGCAGTTCTTC.